This T cell receptor beta chain was sequenced for a study of cytomegalovirus exposure and HLA in healthy donors. Study findings and constraints: Per published accounts, TCR beta sequences correctly predicted the HLA-A and HLA-B alleles of most subjects.

Points on this clone: Its antigen is not known.

Primers included in the PCR were 60 Vbeta and 13 Jbeta primers. Data came from immunoSEQ multiplex PCR; TCRdb stores just in-frame clones and leaves some out. The repertoire has some 90,000 clones, about 79% of them found once; the top ten carry approximately 3.8%. The clonotype originates from a man in his forties or fifties in good health and CMV-seronegative. The sample comprised PBMCs.

As DNA, the CDR3 is TGTGCCAGCAGCTATATTTGGGGGACTAGCGGGAGGGCCATGGGGAATGAGCAGTTCTTC. Encoded protein: CASSYIWGTSGRAMGNEQFF. The chain joins TRBV2 to TRBJ2-1; 16 bases agree with TRBD2. V lost 6 bases and J lost 7; bases outside the gene matches: 18. The germline gives CDR1 SNHLY, CDR2 FYNNEI. The CDR3 has 20 residues.